This T cell receptor beta chain was recovered during a study of T cells after posttransplantation cyclophosphamide. The ends lost 3 bases at V and 7 bases at J; junction bases unmatched: 11. From germline, CDR1 is SGHTA and CDR2 FQGNSA. This CDR3 is 15 amino acids long. Cyclophosphamide on days +3 and +4 followed busulfan-fludarabine conditioning and a marrow graft. Study-level points and caveats: Tissue-infiltrating T cells from skin or gut overlapped little with blood T cells. Recipient CMV seropositivity and CMV reactivation strongly tracked TRB clonality. Donor CD8+ memory clones often dominated recipient blood repertoires at later times.

Worth noting for this clone: The target antigen is unknown.

TCRdb's table, derived via immunoSEQ multiplex PCR, lists solely in-frame clones and lacks some. Of a few thousand clones in the sample, less than 80% were seen once. This specimen consisted of PBMCs, obtained 30 days after allogeneic stem cell transplant with posttransplant cyclophosphamide. The source of this sequence is a male patient aged 55 to 70 who received an allogeneic stem cell transplant from a related donor and was CMV-positive. Some T cells could come from the graft donor. This chain joins TRBV7-2 and TRBJ1-1, with 7 bases matching TRBD1. CDR3 sequence (DNA): TGTGCCAGCAGCTTTGACAGGGCCCCTTCCTATGAAGCTTTCTTT. It codes for CASSFDRAPSYEAFF.